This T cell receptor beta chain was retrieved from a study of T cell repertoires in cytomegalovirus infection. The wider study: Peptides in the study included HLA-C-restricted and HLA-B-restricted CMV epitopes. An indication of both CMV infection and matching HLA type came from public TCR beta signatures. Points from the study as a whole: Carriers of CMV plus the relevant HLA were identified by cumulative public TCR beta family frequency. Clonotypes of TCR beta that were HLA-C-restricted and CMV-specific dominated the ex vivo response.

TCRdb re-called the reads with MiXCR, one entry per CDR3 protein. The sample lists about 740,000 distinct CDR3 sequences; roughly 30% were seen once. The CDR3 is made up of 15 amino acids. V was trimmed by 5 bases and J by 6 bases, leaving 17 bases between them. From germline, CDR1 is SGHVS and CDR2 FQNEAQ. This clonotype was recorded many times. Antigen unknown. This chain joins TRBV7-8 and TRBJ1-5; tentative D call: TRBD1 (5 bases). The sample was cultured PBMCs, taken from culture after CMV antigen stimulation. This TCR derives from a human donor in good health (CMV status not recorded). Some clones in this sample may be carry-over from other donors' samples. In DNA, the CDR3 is TGTGCCAGCAGCCTCGACAGTGCTTCTTCTCAGCCCCAGCATTTT. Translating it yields CASSLDSASSQPQHF.